This is a list of T cell receptor beta chains from one sample in a study of T cells expressing NK-cell markers. TCRdb reworked the 5' RACE reads into one entry per CDR3 protein, no DNA. Its clone listing holds roughly 430,000 distinct CDR3 sequences. Source material: blood T cells: a sorted CD56 or NKG2C T cell subset, CD4+ or CD8+ T cells, or bulk PBMC T cells (not recorded which). These receptors all come from a woman between 18 and 69 years old in good health. Each CDR3 is given with its conserved first and last residue.

j_call cdr3_length v_call cdr3_aa
TRBJ1-6 14 TRBV20-1 CSATRQQSNSPLHF
TRBJ2-1 14 TRBV7-7 CASSLNLGNNEQFF
TRBJ1-4 21 TRBV4-1 CASSQGFRDRGIDATNEKLFF
TRBJ2-1 13 TRBV29-1 CSVFYRGWGEQFF
TRBJ2-1 13 TRBV24-1 CATSDLWGGEQFF
TRBJ2-3 14 TRBV7-2 CASSLGGGRDTQYF
TRBJ1-4 15 TRBV11-2 CASSSWTGVGEKLFF
TRBJ2-1 15 TRBV6-1 CASSAGATSYNEQFF
TRBJ2-7 13 TRBV7-9 CASSFPSGIEQYF
TRBJ1-1 15 TRBV7-2 CASSPKAGTGIEAFF
TRBJ2-3 12 TRBV2 CASSIGRDTQYF
TRBJ1-1 15 TRBV7-2 CASSLGGFRDTEAFF
TRBJ1-1 15 TRBV18 CASSPDQGGLTEAFF
TRBJ2-5 13 TRBV18 CASSPGTALSQYF
TRBJ2-3 11 TRBV20-1 CSARHKDTQYF
TRBJ1-2 16 TRBV20-1 CSAPGQAEGPNYGYTF
TRBJ2-3 16 TRBV5-1 CASSLWQTEGTDTQYF
TRBJ2-7 14 TRBV20-1 CSAFDPGRPYEQYF
TRBJ2-3 15 TRBV20-1 CSARGRTALTDTQYF
TRBJ2-3 17 TRBV7-2 CASSLAEAGGFTDTQYF
TRBJ1-1 15 TRBV6-4 CASRDRGGGDTEAFF
TRBJ1-1 13 TRBV29-1 CSIPAASRTEAFF
TRBJ2-3 15 TRBV4-2 CASSHDRGDPHTQYF
TRBJ2-3 14 TRBV12-3/TRBV12-4 CASSFYVRPDTQYF
TRBJ1-5 15 TRBV18 CASTPRAGEDQPQHF
TRBJ2-7 15 TRBV23-1 CASSHPPTSVYEQYF
TRBJ2-2 14 TRBV6-2/TRBV6-3 CASRTDLNTGELFF
TRBJ2-5 13 TRBV7-9 CASSLVDGETQYF
TRBJ2-1 12 TRBV11-2 CASSQSWGEQFF
TRBJ2-3 15 TRBV6-2/TRBV6-3 CASSYVHQSTDTQYF
TRBJ2-1 14 TRBV27 CASRRRPPSDEQFF
TRBJ2-1 14 TRBV11-1 CASSRSGGYNEQFF
TRBJ2-7 16 TRBV20-1 CSTPFERTSGSYEQYF
TRBJ2-4 18 TRBV27 CASSLSVPSAWAKNIQYF
TRBJ2-6 15 TRBV5-6 CASSLDVTGANVLTF
TRBJ2-3 16 TRBV9 CASSGKPSASTDTQYF
TRBJ2-2 19 TRBV4-3 CASSQEIEGGWENTGELFF
TRBJ2-3 14 TRBV9 CASSVETGTDTQYF
TRBJ2-5 14 TRBV6-5 CASSYSVWGETQYF
TRBJ1-2 11 TRBV20-1 CSAWIAYGYTF
TRBJ2-3 16 TRBV6-4 CASSDSGSGVTDTQYF
TRBJ1-2 14 TRBV12-3/TRBV12-4 CASRLTGSQEGYTF
TRBJ2-1 15 TRBV20-1 CSAREGGGRAGEQFF
TRBJ2-1 14 TRBV20-1 CSASGTSVYNEQFF
TRBJ1-5 15 TRBV27 CASSQGVAGDQPQHF
TRBJ2-3 15 TRBV7-2 CASSSGGYSTDTQYF
TRBJ2-5 12 TRBV29-1 CSVQTSFGTQYF